This TCR beta chain is from a study of regulatory T cells in long-lasting Graves disease. Overall study: It was over 5 years of antithyroid drugs, with positive TSH receptor antibodies, that meant persistent Graves' disease. General study findings and limits: Newly diagnosed patients had higher TCR diversity than persistent Graves' patients did.

Arm-PCR with iRepertoire HTBI primers amplified the CDR3 regions for these TCR beta libraries. Via MiXCR, TCRdb re-called the multiplex PCR reads, giving one row per CDR3 protein. This sample carries roughly 700,000 distinct CDR3 sequences, roughly 30% of them seen once, and the ten largest clones take 35% to 55%. Stated time point: persistent/refractory GD, antithyroid drugs over 5 years with positive TRAb. RNA from PBMCs was the source of the TCR library. EDTA tubes held roughly 9.9 milliliters of peripheral blood from each patient. In regard to this clonotype: The target antigen is unknown.

The CDR3 is made up of 14 amino acids. CDR1 MNHEY and CDR2 SMNVEV come from the germline V gene (reference sequence). Source: peripheral blood mononuclear cells (PBMCs), taken when the disease was refractory, from a patient treated with antithyroid drugs. This clonotype was obtained from a female donor with Graves disease. V gene TRBV27 combines with J gene TRBJ2-7; tentatively, D is TRBD1 (6 bases). Here the CDR3 DNA reads TGTGTTTCGGCTGCCAGGGGATTTATCCACGAGCAGTACTTC. It is translated as CVSAARGFIHEQYF.